This is a list of T cell receptor beta chains from one sample in a study of blood T cell repertoires in COVID-19. Assay used: immunoSEQ multiplex PCR; TCRdb lists only in-frame clones, some missing. The data show 90,000 to 130,000 clones, approximately 90% seen once. Sequencing was done on a sample of peripheral blood. The source of these receptors is a woman aged 45-59 years with acute or convalescent COVID-19. The CDR3 runs from the conserved cysteine through the conserved F or W.

v_gene	j_gene	CDR3aa
TRBV5-1	TRBJ1-2	CASTHPGGDGYTF
TRBV27	TRBJ2-7	CASSTRPTRTGNEQYF
TRBV7-2	TRBJ2-3	CASSFLRRTDTQYF
TRBV7-9	TRBJ1-5	CASSPLGQGNQPQHF
TRBV10-2	TRBJ1-1	CASSAQGTMNTEAFF
TRBV19	TRBJ2-4	CASSRTGTPAQGVQYF
TRBV5-1	TRBJ2-7	CASSLVERGEQYF
TRBV6-4	TRBJ2-1	CADRLAVYNEQFF
TRBV7-6	TRBJ1-5	CASSSLATGSGQPQHF
TRBV3-1/TRBV3-2	TRBJ2-7	CASSQAVAGVANEQYF
TRBV18	TRBJ2-5	CASSPTGLKETQYF
TRBV7-6	TRBJ2-1	CASTQNSLSNNEQFF
TRBV11-2	TRBJ2-3	CASSLEAASGGGYDTQYF
TRBV7-2	TRBJ1-2	CASSSLIGGLSYGYTF
TRBV2	TRBJ2-5	CATGVARRETQYF
TRBV4-2	TRBJ2-7	CASSQAAGTVSYEQYF
TRBV3-1/TRBV3-2	TRBJ2-7	CASNGLAGAHEQYF
TRBV3-1/TRBV3-2	TRBJ2-7	CASSGMNRENQQYF
TRBV18	TRBJ1-1	CASSPALRNTEAFF
TRBV2	TRBJ2-3	CASQLARGPDTQYF
TRBV5-1	TRBJ2-1	CASSSGLAPDNEQFF
TRBV29-1	TRBJ2-3	CSVFTGIDTQYF
TRBV6-6	TRBJ2-3	CASDGGRQSTDTQYF
TRBV5-6	TRBJ2-7	CASSGTERGLREQYF
TRBV5-1	TRBJ2-7	CASSLFAGGPYEQYF
TRBV4-1	TRBJ1-4	CASSQQDRSGEKLFF
TRBV7-2	TRBJ1-6	CASSPGQRPPLHF
TRBV18	TRBJ1-6	CASSPGTGSNSPLHF
TRBV9	TRBJ1-1	CASSSRQGATKTEAFF
TRBV19	TRBJ1-2	CASTTGTASAANYGYTF
TRBV18	TRBJ2-7	CASSEDRTQQYF
TRBV2	TRBJ2-2	CASSEALGGWSTGELFF
TRBV24-1	TRBJ2-1	CATSEGRTPRDEQFF
TRBV28	TRBJ1-2	CASSLTGVRNYGYTF
TRBV2	TRBJ2-7	CASRNRQGSSYEQYF
TRBV7-8	TRBJ1-2	CASSLETGGHYGYTF